This T cell receptor beta chain was recorded in a study of cytotoxic CD8 clonotypes in ibrutinib-treated CLL. Study at large: Investigators collected response samples after a median about 12 months of treatment, range 6 to 36. Findings and limits, study-wide: Public clonotypes, rarely seen, contracted or held steady on treatment.

This CDR3 is built from 16 residues. Germline trimming cut 2 bases from V and 4 bases from J; bases unmatched to any gene: 7. Germline V gene lookup returns CDR1 SGHTA and CDR2 FQGNSA. Sequencing sought depths of 1 in 200,000 to 1 in 1 million T cells. Method: immunoSEQ multiplex PCR; TCRdb's copy keeps in-frame clones and lacks some. The table shows around 160,000 clones, with 81% occurring only once. Turning to this clone: The antigen remains unidentified.

From cryopreserved PBMCs came about 2 micrograms of genomic DNA used for TCR beta libraries. Material: PBMCs, obtained after 12 months of ibrutinib treatment. The sequence derives from a human donor with chronic lymphocytic leukemia. V gene TRBV7-2 combines with J gene TRBJ2-3, with 9 bases identical to TRBD2. The CDR3 DNA sequence: TGTGCCAGCAGCTTAAATAGCGGGAGAGGCGCAGATACGCAGTATTTT. It specifies CASSLNSGRGADTQYF.